This paragraph reports one TCR beta chain. Its antigen is as yet unknown. Data came from immunoSEQ multiplex PCR; TCRdb stores just in-frame clones and leaves some out. The sample consists of about 32,000 clones, approximately 95% of them appearing once. This sample stems from a study of T cells in tuberculosis. Study-wide background: T cells were selected with CD1B tetramers loaded with glucose monomycolate. Study-wide points: Smaller distances to GMM-specific TCRs suggested their expansion in active tuberculosis. Cases with active tuberculosis were adults, while controls were adolescents.

CDR3 length: 14 residues. The ends lost 5 bases at V and 4 bases at J; junction bases unmatched: 8. Germline assignment: CDR1 SGHRS and CDR2 YFSETQ. Unsorted cryopreserved PBMC were sequenced, averaging around 100,000 T cells per clinical donor. V and J are TRBV5-1 and TRBJ2-5, with 7 bases matching TRBD2. This receptor was identified in a donor aged 10-35 years with latent tuberculosis or without tuberculosis infection. Sequencing used PBMCs. As DNA, the CDR3 is TGCGCCAGCAGAGATGCGGGAGTTGGAGAGACCCAGTACTTC. It is translated as CASRDAGVGETQYF.